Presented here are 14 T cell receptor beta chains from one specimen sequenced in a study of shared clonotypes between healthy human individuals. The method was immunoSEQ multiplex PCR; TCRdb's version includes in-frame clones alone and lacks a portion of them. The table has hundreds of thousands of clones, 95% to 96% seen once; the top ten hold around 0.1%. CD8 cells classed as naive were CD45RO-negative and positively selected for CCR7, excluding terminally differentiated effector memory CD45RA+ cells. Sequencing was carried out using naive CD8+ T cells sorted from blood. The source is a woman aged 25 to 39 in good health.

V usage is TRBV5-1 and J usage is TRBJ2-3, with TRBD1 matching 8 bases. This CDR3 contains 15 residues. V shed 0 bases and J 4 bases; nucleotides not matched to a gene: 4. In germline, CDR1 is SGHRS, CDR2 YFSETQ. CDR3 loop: CASSLVQGAADTQYF. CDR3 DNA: TGCGCCAGCAGCTTGGTTCAGGGGGCGGCAGATACGCAGTATTTT.

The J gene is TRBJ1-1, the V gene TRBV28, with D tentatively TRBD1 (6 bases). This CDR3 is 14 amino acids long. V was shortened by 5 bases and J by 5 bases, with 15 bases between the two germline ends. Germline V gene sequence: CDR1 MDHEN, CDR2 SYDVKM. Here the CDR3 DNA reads TGTGCCAGCAGTCCCCAGGGGCTTTGGACTGAAGCTTTCTTT. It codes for CASSPQGLWTEAFF.

DNA of the CDR3: TGTGCCAGCAGCGTCACTGCTAGGATCACTAATGACAATGAGCAGTTCTTC. It yields the protein CASSVTARITNDNEQFF. This chain connects TRBV9 to TRBJ2-1; D unresolved. The V and J ends lost 2 bases and 5 bases respectively, with 20 bases between them. The germline CDR1 and CDR2 sequences are SGDLS and YYNGEE. The CDR3 covers 17 residues.

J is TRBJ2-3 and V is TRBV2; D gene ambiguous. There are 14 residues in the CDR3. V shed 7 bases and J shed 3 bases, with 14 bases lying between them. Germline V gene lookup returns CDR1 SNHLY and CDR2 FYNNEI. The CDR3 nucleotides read TGTGCCAGCAACCCGATGTTACGTACAGATACGCAGTATTTT. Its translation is CASNPMLRTDTQYF. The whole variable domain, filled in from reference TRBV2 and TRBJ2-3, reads EPEVTQTPSHQVTQMGQEVILRCVPISNHLYFYWYRQILGQKVEFLVSFYNNEISEKSEIFDDQFSVERPDGSNFTLKIRSTKLEDSAMYFCASNPMLRTDTQYFGPGTRLTVL.

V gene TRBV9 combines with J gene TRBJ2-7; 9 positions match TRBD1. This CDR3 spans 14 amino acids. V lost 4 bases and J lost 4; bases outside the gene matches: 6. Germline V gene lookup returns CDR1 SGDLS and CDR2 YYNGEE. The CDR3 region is CASSPGQGRYEQYF. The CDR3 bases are TGTGCCAGCAGCCCGGGACAGGGTCGGTACGAGCAGTACTTC.

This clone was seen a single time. CDR3 loop: CASSPSLIRADDEQYF. CDR3 in DNA: TGTGCCAGCAGCCCAAGTCTGATACGGGCCGACGACGAGCAGTACTTC. The chain recombines TRBV7-9 with TRBJ2-7, with unresolved D. V dropped 5 bases and J dropped 5 bases, with 22 bases sitting between them. Germline lookup yields CDR1 SEHNR and CDR2 FQNEAQ (reference sequence). This CDR3 region has 16 residues.

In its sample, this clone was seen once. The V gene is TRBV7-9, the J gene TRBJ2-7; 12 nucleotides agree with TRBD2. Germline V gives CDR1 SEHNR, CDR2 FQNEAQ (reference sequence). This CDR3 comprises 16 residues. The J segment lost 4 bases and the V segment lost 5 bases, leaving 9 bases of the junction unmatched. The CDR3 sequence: CASSSATSGRPYEQYF. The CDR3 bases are TGTGCCAGCAGCAGTGCAACTAGCGGGAGGCCATACGAGCAGTACTTC.

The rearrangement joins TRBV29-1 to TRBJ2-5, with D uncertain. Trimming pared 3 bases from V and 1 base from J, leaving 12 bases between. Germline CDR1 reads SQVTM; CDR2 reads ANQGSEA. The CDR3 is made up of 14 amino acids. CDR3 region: CSVDKRESQETQYF. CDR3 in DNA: TGCAGCGTTGACAAAAGGGAAAGCCAAGAGACCCAGTACTTC.

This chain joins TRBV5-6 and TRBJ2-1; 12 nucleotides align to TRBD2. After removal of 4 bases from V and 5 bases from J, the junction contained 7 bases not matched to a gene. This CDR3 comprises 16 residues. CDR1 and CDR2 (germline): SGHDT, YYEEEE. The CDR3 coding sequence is TGTGCCAGCAGCCTAGGACTAGCGGGATGGGACAATGAGCAGTTCTTC. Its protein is CASSLGLAGWDNEQFF. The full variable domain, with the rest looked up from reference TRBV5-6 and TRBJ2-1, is DAGVTQSPTHLIKTRGQQVTLRCSPKSGHDTVSWYQQALGQGPQFIFQYYEEEERQRGNFPDRFSGHQFPNYSSELNVNALLLGDSALYLCASSLGLAGWDNEQFFGPGTRLTVL.

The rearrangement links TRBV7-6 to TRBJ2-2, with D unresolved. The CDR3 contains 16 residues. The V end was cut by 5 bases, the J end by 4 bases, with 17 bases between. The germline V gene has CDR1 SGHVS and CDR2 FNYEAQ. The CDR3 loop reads CASSPDIADSTGELFF. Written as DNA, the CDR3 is TGTGCCAGCAGCCCTGACATAGCAGATTCCACCGGGGAGCTGTTTTTT.

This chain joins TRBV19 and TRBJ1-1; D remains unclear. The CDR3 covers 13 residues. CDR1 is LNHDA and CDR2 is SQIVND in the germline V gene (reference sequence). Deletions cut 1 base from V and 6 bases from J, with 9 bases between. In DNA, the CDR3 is TGTGCCAGTAGTATAGGCGGGGTGGCTGAAGCTTTCTTT. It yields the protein CASSIGGVAEAFF. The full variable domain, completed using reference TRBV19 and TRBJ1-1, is DGGITQSPKYLFRKEGQNVTLSCEQNLNHDAMYWYRQDPGQGLRLIYYSQIVNDFQKGDIAEGYSVSREKKESFPLTVTSAQKNPTAFYLCASSIGGVAEAFFGQGTRLTVV.

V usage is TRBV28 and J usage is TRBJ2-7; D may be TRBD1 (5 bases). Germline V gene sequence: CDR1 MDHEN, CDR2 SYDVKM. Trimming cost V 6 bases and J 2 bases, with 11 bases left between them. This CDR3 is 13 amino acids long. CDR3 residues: CASSRAGPYEQYF. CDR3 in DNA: TGTGCCAGCAGCCGCGCAGGGCCCTACGAGCAGTACTTC.

The CDR3 loop reads CASSLGVGTTTGANVLTF. As DNA, the CDR3 is TGTGCCAGCAGCTTAGGAGTGGGGACAACTACTGGGGCCAACGTCCTGACTTTC. This rearrangement joins TRBV7-9 to TRBJ2-6; D is possibly TRBD1 (6 bases). Germline V lookup: CDR1 SEHNR, CDR2 FQNEAQ (reference sequence). The CDR3 length is 18 residues. V was cut by 1 base and J by 2 bases, with 15 bases left in between.

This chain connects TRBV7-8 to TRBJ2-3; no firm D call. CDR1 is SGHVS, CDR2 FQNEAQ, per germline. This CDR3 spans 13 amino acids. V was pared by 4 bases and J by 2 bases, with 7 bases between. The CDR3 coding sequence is TGTGCCAGCAGCTCCGACTCCACAGATACGCAGTATTTT. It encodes CASSSDSTDTQYF.